Each of the 25 T cell receptor beta chains below was sequenced from the same sample in a study of OX40 agonist ivuxolimab in advanced cancers. The repertoire was sequenced with immunoSEQ multiplex PCR; TCRdb's copy has only in-frame clones and lacks some. This table holds tens of thousands of clones, 81% found once. Sequences were derived from CD4+ or CD8+ T cells sorted from blood, sampled in a trial of the OX40 agonist ivuxolimab. Every receptor here comes from an adult with an advanced solid tumor such as melanoma, head and neck, liver or kidney cancer.

This chain links TRBV5-1 with TRBJ2-4; possibly TRBD1 for D (5 bases). V shed 5 bases and J shed 9 bases, with 21 bases lying between them. From germline, CDR1 is SGHRS and CDR2 YFSETQ. The CDR3 is 15 residues long. The CDR3 loop is CASSLSSGARSIQYF. Here the CDR3 DNA reads TGCGCCAGCAGTTTGTCGTCTGGGGCTCGCTCCATTCAGTACTTC.

V and J are TRBV18 and TRBJ1-1, with TRBD1 as a possible D gene (6 bases). V lost 3 bases to trimming and J lost 0 bases, with 17 bases between them. Germline V gene data show CDR1 as KGHSH and CDR2 as LQKENI. The CDR3 is 17 residues long. The CDR3 bases are TGTGCCAGCTCACCGCCGGGACAAGCCCTTCTGAACACTGAAGCTTTCTTT. Its translation: CASSPPGQALLNTEAFF. The variable domain in full, completed from reference TRBV18 and TRBJ1-1, reads NAGVMQNPRHLVRRRGQEARLRCSPMKGHSHVYWYRQLPEEGLKFMVYLQKENIIDESGMPKERFSAEFPKEGPSILRIQQVVRGDSAAYFCASSPPGQALLNTEAFFGQGTRLTVV.

This clone was detected ten times or more. The V and J genes are TRBV4-1 and TRBJ2-7; unclear D gene. Germline V gives CDR1 MGHRA, CDR2 YSYEKL. V was shortened by 3 bases and J by 1 base, with 7 bases between the two germline ends. The CDR3 covers 13 residues. The CDR3 nucleotides read TGCGCCAGCAGCCAGGGTGCATCCTACGAGCAGTACTTC. Its translation is CASSQGASYEQYF.

The chain couples TRBV6-6 to TRBJ1-2; D might be TRBD1 (5 bases). Per the germline V gene, CDR1 is MNHNY and CDR2 is SVGAGI (reference sequence). Trimming took 6 bases from V and 7 from J, leaving 15 bases between them. The CDR3 spans 13 residues. For the CDR3, the DNA is TGTGCCAGCAGCTCACCCAGGGAGGGTGGCTACACCTTC. Translated: CASSSPREGGYTF.

The chain has TRBV11-1 and TRBJ1-2, with D uncertain. V lost 5 bases, J lost 2 bases, and 12 bases lay in between. This CDR3 contains 14 residues. Looked up from germline, CDR1 is SGHAT and CDR2 is FQDESV (reference sequence). In DNA form, the CDR3 reads TGTGCCAGCAGCCTCAGAATGGGAAACTATGGCTACACCTTC. Protein product: CASSLRMGNYGYTF.

This clone was seen only a few times. This chain links TRBV11-2 with TRBJ1-1, with D unresolved. CDR1 and CDR2 (germline): SGHAT, FQNNGV. The CDR3 contains 15 residues. Trimming left V 5 bases short and J 1 base short, with 14 bases between. This chain's CDR3 is CASSGILVGNTEAFF. The CDR3 DNA sequence: TGTGCCAGCAGCGGGATCCTGGTAGGGAACACTGAAGCTTTCTTT.

V and J are TRBV6-5 and TRBJ1-1; D ambiguous. CDR1 is MNHEY and CDR2 is SVGAGI in the germline V gene. V was shortened by 8 bases and J by 0 bases, with 10 bases between the two germline ends. The CDR3 length is 13 residues. In nucleotides, the CDR3 is TGTGCCAGCCGAACAGTCATGAACACTGAAGCTTTCTTT. It specifies CASRTVMNTEAFF.

This chain connects TRBV28 to TRBJ2-1; 9 nucleotides line up with TRBD1. The CDR3 extends over 19 amino acids. CDR1 is MDHEN and CDR2 is SYDVKM in the germline V gene. V lost 8 bases and J lost 4; bases outside the gene matches: 21. As DNA, the CDR3 is TGTGCCAGCGGGCCTGTGGGACAGGGCGGTCGTGGGGTTTACAATGAGCAGTTCTTC. Protein product: CASGPVGQGGRGVYNEQFF. Based on the CDR3 plus reference TRBV28 and TRBJ2-1, the full variable domain is DVKVTQSSRYLVKRTGEKVFLECVQDMDHENMFWYRQDPGLGLRLIYFSYDVKMKEKGDIPEGYSVSREKKERFSLILESASTNQTSMYLCASGPVGQGGRGVYNEQFFGPGTRLTVL.

The V and J genes are TRBV6-1 and TRBJ1-3; D unclear. Per germline, CDR1 MNHNS and CDR2 SASEGT. Trimming cost V 4 bases and J 0 bases, with 7 bases left between them. The CDR3 is 14 amino acids. CDR3 DNA: TGTGCCAGCAGTGTAGGAACCTCTGGAAACACCATATATTTT. The encoded protein is CASSVGTSGNTIYF.

The chain has TRBV19 and TRBJ1-5; no clear D. Germline V gives CDR1 LNHDA, CDR2 SQIVND (reference sequence). V shed 1 base and J shed 10 bases, with 14 bases lying between them. This CDR3 is 14 amino acids long. Here the CDR3 reads CASSIAPGSSPQHF. In DNA, the CDR3 is TGTGCCAGTAGTATAGCCCCGGGGTCGTCACCCCAGCATTTT.

The rearrangement joins TRBV2 to TRBJ2-2, with a weak D call TRBD2 (7 bases). With 8 bases removed from V and 4 bases from J, the gap between germline ends came to 11 bases. The CDR3 totals 13 residues. Germline V CDR1 and CDR2: SNHLY, FYNNEI. The CDR3 region has the DNA TGTGCCAGCGGGGGGGCCGGCACCGGGGAGCTGTTTTTT. It is translated as CASGGAGTGELFF.

This chain links TRBV30 with TRBJ1-6; D call uncertain. The CDR3 is made up of 16 amino acids. Germline V gene data show CDR1 as GTSNPN and CDR2 as SVGIG (reference sequence). Deletions cut 5 bases from V and 3 bases from J, with 17 bases between. The CDR3 sequence is CAWRPLTLVYNSPLHF. In DNA, the CDR3 is TGTGCCTGGCGACCCCTTACTTTGGTCTATAATTCACCCCTCCACTTT.

The chain has TRBV11-3 and TRBJ2-7, with D tentatively TRBD2 (6 bases). The length of the CDR3 is 14 residues. Germline V gene data show CDR1 as SGHNT and CDR2 as YENEEA. V lost 5 bases and J lost 4, with 15 bases in between. CDR3 DNA: TGTGCCAGCAGCCCCCACGGGGGATCGTACGAGCAGTACTTC. Protein: CASSPHGGSYEQYF. The full variable domain, with the rest looked up from reference TRBV11-3 and TRBJ2-7, is EAGVVQSPRYKIIEKKQPVAFWCNPISGHNTLYWYLQNLGQGPELLIRYENEEAVDDSQLPKDRFSAERLKGVDSTLKIQPAELGDSAVYLCASSPHGGSYEQYFGPGTRLTVT.

This chain links TRBV6-5 with TRBJ2-3; D is undetermined. The CDR3 runs to 11 residues. With 8 bases removed from V and 11 bases from J, the gap between germline ends came to 14 bases. Germline CDR1 and CDR2: MNHEY and SVGAGI. The CDR3 nucleotides read TGTGCCAGCGGTAGTAGTGGCAGGCAGTATTTT. Protein sequence: CASGSSGRQYF.

The J gene is TRBJ1-1, the V gene TRBV19; 7 bases map to TRBD1. CDR1 is LNHDA, CDR2 SQIVND, per germline (reference sequence). The CDR3 runs 15 residues. V lost 6 bases to trimming and J lost 0 bases; unmatched junction nucleotides: 7. In DNA, the CDR3 is TGTGCCAGTAGGGGGATTGGACAGGTGAACACTGAAGCTTTCTTT. Translated: CASRGIGQVNTEAFF.

The rearrangement uses TRBV30 and TRBJ1-6; 9 positions agree with TRBD1. After removal of 7 bases from V and 7 bases from J, the junction contained 11 bases not matched to a gene. This CDR3 has 15 residues. CDR1 and CDR2 (germline): GTSNPN, SVGIG (reference sequence). As DNA, the CDR3 is TGTGCCTTATCAAGCACAGGGGGCATGAATTCACCCCTCCACTTT. This sequence encodes CALSSTGGMNSPLHF.

This chain uses TRBV7-7 with TRBJ2-6; D not certain. V lost 5 bases and J lost 0, with 5 bases in between. The CDR3 sequence is 14 residues long. Germline loops: CDR1 SSHAT, CDR2 FNYEAQ (reference sequence). This CDR3 is CASSPNSGANVLTF. The DNA of the CDR3 is TGTGCCAGCAGCCCGAACTCTGGGGCCAACGTCCTGACTTTC.

The chain links TRBV6-1 to TRBJ2-3; 9 bases map to TRBD1. The CDR3 has 14 amino acids. Unmatched junction bases numbered 7, after V lost 10 bases and J lost 2 bases. Germline values: CDR1 MNHNS, CDR2 SASEGT. CDR3 nucleotide sequence: TGTGCCACCACGGACAGGGGAGTCACAGATACGCAGTATTTT. Protein product: CATTDRGVTDTQYF.

Notes on this clone: Germline is not matched at one junction end, which may reflect a read error. The chain uses TRBV7-2 and TRBJ1-2; TRBD1 matches 7 bases. CDR3 length: 12 amino acids. From germline, CDR1 is SGHTA and CDR2 FQGNSA. The CDR3 DNA reads as TGTGCCAGCAGCTTAGAAGGGGGACAGCGGTACTTC. This encodes CASSLEGGQRYF.

This clone is a singleton in its sample. This chain joins TRBV30 and TRBJ1-4; unclear D gene. The CDR3 contains 12 residues. The germline V gene encodes CDR1 GTSNPN and CDR2 SVGIG (reference sequence). V shed 3 bases and J shed 10 bases, with 12 bases lying between them. CDR3 nucleotides: TGTGCCTGGAGGGGCCTAGGAGGAAAACTGTTTTTT. Amino acids: CAWRGLGGKLFF.

The CDR3 loop is CASSSPRGQGETQYF. As DNA, the CDR3 is TGTGCCAGCAGTTCCCCCCGGGGTCAGGGGGAGACCCAGTACTTC. The rearrangement links TRBV28 to TRBJ2-5, with a possible D match to TRBD1 (6 bases). Germline V gives CDR1 MDHEN, CDR2 SYDVKM. The ends were cut back, 4 bases at V and 5 bases at J, with 17 bases in the middle. This CDR3 has 15 amino acids.

This chain connects TRBV19 to TRBJ1-2; the match to TRBD1 covers 7 bases. The trim removed 5 bases at V and 3 bases at J, leaving 3 bases unmatched. The CDR3 extends over 13 amino acids. The germline CDR1 and CDR2 sequences are LNHDA and SQIVND (reference sequence). The DNA for the CDR3 is TGTGCCAGTAGTCCAGGGACAGACTATGGCTACACCTTC. This gives the protein CASSPGTDYGYTF.

The chain carries TRBV2 and TRBJ1-3, with TRBD1 as a possible D gene (5 bases). Looked up from germline, CDR1 is SNHLY and CDR2 is FYNNEI. This CDR3 spans 16 amino acids. V lost 2 bases, J lost 0 bases, and 11 bases lay in between. The CDR3, as DNA: TGTGCCAGCAGTGAACGGGACCCCTACTCTGGAAACACCATATATTTT. Amino acid sequence: CASSERDPYSGNTIYF.

The chain recombines TRBV2 with TRBJ2-2; TRBD1 or TRBD2 may be the D gene (5 bases each). The CDR3 covers 12 residues. Between the trimmed V and J ends, which lost 8 bases and 6 bases, there was a span of 10 bases. The germline CDR1 and CDR2 sequences are SNHLY and FYNNEI. The CDR3 coding sequence is TGTGCCAGCTCTAGGGACGCCGGGGAGCTGTTTTTT. Translated: CASSRDAGELFF.

V and J are TRBV19 and TRBJ2-7; no clear D. The CDR3 covers 14 residues. Germline loops: CDR1 LNHDA, CDR2 SQIVND (reference sequence). Trimming removed 4 bases at V and 3 bases at J, with 13 bases between. In DNA, the CDR3 is TGTGCCAGTAGTACGACCACTATGGGCTACGAGCAGTACTTC. This gives the protein CASSTTTMGYEQYF.